Below, 28 T cell receptor beta chains from the same sample are listed, as sequenced in a study of cytomegalovirus exposure and HLA in healthy donors. Amplification used 60 Vbeta primers and 13 Jbeta primers. Using immunoSEQ multiplex PCR, the repertoire was profiled, and TCRdb retains in-frame clones only, with some absent. Here the sample spans roughly 200,000 clones, around nine tenths being singletons. Material for sequencing was PBMCs. These receptors came from a woman between 18 and 30 years old in good health and CMV-seronegative.

At least ten counts were recorded for this clone. The chain recombines TRBV6-6 with TRBJ2-2, with D possibly TRBD2 on 5 matching bases. The CDR3 has 13 residues. V lost 6 bases to trimming and J lost 4 bases, with 9 bases between them. The germline V gene encodes CDR1 MNHNY and CDR2 SVGAGI (reference sequence). CDR3 protein: CASSPRATGELFF. The CDR3 DNA sequence: TGTGCCAGCAGCCCGCGGGCCACCGGGGAGCTGTTTTTT.

CDR3 nucleotide sequence: TGTGCCAGCAGCCGACAGGGGGCTGGTGAGCAGTTCTTC. This codes for CASSRQGAGEQFF. This chain connects TRBV7-2 to TRBJ2-1; 10 nucleotides match TRBD1. Unmatched junction bases numbered 4, after V lost 5 bases and J lost 9 bases. This CDR3 is built from 13 residues. Germline values: CDR1 SGHTA, CDR2 FQGNSA.

The chain uses TRBV5-1 and TRBJ1-2; D is unclear. This CDR3 is 13 amino acids long. V lost 0 bases and J lost 5, with 8 bases in between. CDR1 is SGHRS and CDR2 is YFSETQ in the germline V gene. CDR3 coding DNA: TGCGCCAGCAGCTTGGGACTAAAGTATGGCTACACCTTC. Its protein product is CASSLGLKYGYTF.

The chain employs TRBV19 and TRBJ1-2; D gene uncertain. The germline V and J ends were trimmed by 3 bases and 2 bases, with 10 bases remaining between them. Germline-derived CDR1 and CDR2 are LNHDA and SQIVND (reference sequence). This CDR3 has 14 amino acids. The CDR3 sequence is CASSIRDGNYGYTF. The CDR3 DNA reads TGTGCCAGTAGTATTCGAGACGGGAACTATGGCTACACCTTC.

This rearrangement joins TRBV4-1 to TRBJ2-4, with D unresolved. The ends were cut back, 4 bases at V and 5 bases at J, with 15 bases in the middle. CDR1 MGHRA and CDR2 YSYEKL come from the germline V gene. The CDR3 covers 15 residues. CDR3 bases: TGCGCCAGCAGCCGAACGGAGAGCCCGGAAAACATTCAGTACTTC. Protein: CASSRTESPENIQYF.

The chain joins TRBV5-4 to TRBJ1-2; D call uncertain. The CDR3 extends over 17 amino acids. V was shortened by 4 bases and J by 1 base, with 20 bases between the two germline ends. Germline V gene sequence: CDR1 SGHNT, CDR2 YYREEE (reference sequence). The CDR3 bases are TGTGCCAGCAGCCCCCAGGCCAGATTAACGGTTAACTATGGCTACACCTTC. The encoded protein is CASSPQARLTVNYGYTF.

The V and J genes are TRBV7-9 and TRBJ1-1; 8 bases line up with TRBD1. The CDR3 is 15 amino acids. Germline CDR1 SEHNR, CDR2 FQNEAQ (reference sequence). Losses at the gene ends were 3 bases for V and 5 bases for J; bases not matched to a gene: 8. CDR3 nucleotide sequence: TGTGCCAGCAGCTTTTACAGACAGGGGACGACTGAAGCTTTCTTT. This gives the protein CASSFYRQGTTEAFF.

The rearrangement joins TRBV29-1 to TRBJ2-5; TRBD1 aligns across 10 bases. Germline assignment: CDR1 SQVTM and CDR2 ANQGSEA. Losses at the gene ends were 4 bases for V and 11 bases for J; bases not matched to a gene: 25. The CDR3 is 18 amino acids. In DNA, the CDR3 is TGCAGCGTTGTGGGGGACAGGGGTTTTTGGGGGGGGAGAGCCGGGCAGTACTTC. This sequence encodes CSVVGDRGFWGGRAGQYF.

This chain joins TRBV5-4 and TRBJ2-1; D call uncertain. The length of the CDR3 is 12 residues. Looked up from germline, CDR1 is SGHNT and CDR2 is YYREEE (reference sequence). Deletions cut 0 bases from V and 9 bases from J, with 7 bases between. CDR3 DNA sequence: TGTGCCAGCAGCTTGGACCACACTGAGCAGTTCTTC. Encoded protein: CASSLDHTEQFF.

V gene TRBV6-5 combines with J gene TRBJ1-2; 7 nucleotides align to TRBD1. Germline CDR1 is MNHEY and CDR2 is SVGAGI. After removal of 6 bases from V and 4 bases from J, the junction contained 5 bases not matched to a gene. The CDR3 runs to 13 residues. CDR3 sequence: CASRPRDSYGYTF. CDR3 sequence (DNA): TGTGCCAGCAGACCCCGGGACAGCTATGGCTACACCTTC.

About this clone itself: The identical CDR3 is also encoded by other nucleotide sequences in the sample. The chain employs TRBV19 and TRBJ2-5; no firm D call. V was clipped by 0 bases and J by 3 bases, with 5 bases between them. The CDR3 consists of 13 residues. CDR1 and CDR2 from the germline V gene are LNHDA and SQIVND (reference sequence). CDR3 coding DNA: TGTGCCAGTAGTATAGACCTAGAAGAGACCCAGTACTTC. Residues: CASSIDLEETQYF. The variable domain in full, with the rest retrieved from reference TRBV19 and TRBJ2-5, is DGGITQSPKYLFRKEGQNVTLSCEQNLNHDAMYWYRQDPGQGLRLIYYSQIVNDFQKGDIAEGYSVSREKKESFPLTVTSAQKNPTAFYLCASSIDLEETQYFGPGTRLLVL.

The CDR3 here is CASSPQGGETQYF. The CDR3 DNA reads TGTGCCAGCTCACCTCAGGGCGGAGAGACCCAGTACTTC. The rearrangement joins TRBV18 to TRBJ2-5; possibly TRBD1 for D (5 bases). Germline CDR1 is KGHSH and CDR2 is LQKENI. Trimming cost V 3 bases and J 4 bases, with 9 bases left between them. The CDR3 extends over 13 amino acids.

The chain combines TRBV30 with TRBJ2-4; 8 bases align to TRBD1. The CDR3 runs to 13 residues. After removal of 5 bases from V and 8 bases from J, the junction contained 8 bases not matched to a gene. CDR1 and CDR2 from the germline V gene are GTSNPN and SVGIG (reference sequence). The DNA for the CDR3 is TGTGCCTGGTCCCTGGACAGGGAAGACATTCAGTACTTC. Amino acids: CAWSLDREDIQYF.

As concerns this clone: A read error may account for a junction end that differs from germline. The chain carries TRBV7-9 and TRBJ2-1; D gene unclear. This CDR3 spans 11 amino acids. Germline loops: CDR1 SEHNR, CDR2 FQNEAQ (reference sequence). CDR3 DNA: TGTTCCAGCAGCTTCCGGGTTGAGCAGTTCTTC. Protein product: CSSSFRVEQFF.

This clone was seen a single time. This chain connects TRBV7-7 to TRBJ2-7, with TRBD1 as a possible D gene (5 bases). The V gene lost 4 bases and the J gene lost 3 bases, with 10 bases spanning the gap. From germline, CDR1 is SSHAT and CDR2 FNYEAQ (reference sequence). The CDR3 totals 13 residues. The chain's CDR3 is CASSSGPGYEQYF. The CDR3 DNA follows: TGTGCCAGCAGCTCAGGGCCGGGCTACGAGCAGTACTTC. Combining the CDR3 with reference TRBV7-7 and TRBJ2-7 gives the whole variable domain GAGVSQSPRYKVTKRGQDVTLRCDPISSHATLYWYQQALGQGPEFLTYFNYEAQPDKSGLPSDRFSAERPEGSISTLTIQRTEQRDSAMYRCASSSGPGYEQYFGPGTRLTVT.

This clone was seen a single time. The chain links TRBV19 to TRBJ1-6; D remains unclear. The CDR3 totals 13 residues. V gave up 5 bases and J gave up 4 bases, with 6 bases separating them. The germline CDR1 and CDR2 sequences are LNHDA and SQIVND (reference sequence). CDR3 bases: TGTGCCAGTAGTTCGCAGTATAATTCACCCCTCCACTTT. Translation: CASSSQYNSPLHF.

The chain links TRBV4-2 to TRBJ2-3; no definite D call. Germline loops: CDR1 LGHNA, CDR2 YNFKEQ. V was trimmed by 0 bases and J by 1 base, leaving 11 bases between them. The CDR3 loop spans 16 amino acids. The CDR3 nucleotides read TGTGCCAGCAGCCAAGACGGGTTGAAAGGCACAGATACGCAGTATTTT. This translates into CASSQDGLKGTDTQYF.

The rearrangement uses TRBV28 and TRBJ1-1; D is perhaps TRBD1 (6 bases). The V end lost 4 bases, the J end lost 7 bases, and 10 bases lay between the germline ends. This CDR3 comprises 12 residues. Germline V CDR1 and CDR2: MDHEN, SYDVKM. The CDR3 sequence: CASSYQDSEAFF. CDR3 coding DNA: TGTGCCAGCAGTTACCAGGACAGTGAAGCTTTCTTT. Variable domain in full (rest from reference TRBV28 and TRBJ1-1): DVKVTQSSRYLVKRTGEKVFLECVQDMDHENMFWYRQDPGLGLRLIYFSYDVKMKEKGDIPEGYSVSREKKERFSLILESASTNQTSMYLCASSYQDSEAFFGQGTRLTVV.

V and J are TRBV14 and TRBJ2-3, with D perhaps TRBD2 (6 bases). This CDR3 region has 13 residues. The V end lost 4 bases, the J end lost 11 bases, and 16 bases lay between the germline ends. The germline CDR1 and CDR2 sequences are SGHDN and FVKESK. The CDR3 DNA reads as TGTGCCAGCAGCCCGCCGGGACTTCAAAAGCAGTATTTT. Amino acid sequence: CASSPPGLQKQYF.

CDR3 DNA sequence: TGCGCCAGCAGCCACCGCCATTGGCGGGAGGGTTACGAGCAGTACTTC. Its translation is CASSHRHWREGYEQYF. The V and J genes are TRBV4-3 and TRBJ2-7; 9 bases match TRBD2. Trimming took 3 bases from V and 4 from J; bases not matched to a gene: 10. This CDR3 has 16 amino acids. CDR1 is LGHNA, CDR2 YSLEER, per germline.

V is TRBV18 and J is TRBJ1-2; D gene uncertain. The V and J ends lost 0 bases and 0 bases respectively, with 2 bases between them. This CDR3 has 13 residues. Germline loops: CDR1 KGHSH, CDR2 LQKENI. Here the CDR3 DNA reads TGTGCCAGCTCACCACCCTCTAACTATGGCTACACCTTC. Its translation: CASSPPSNYGYTF. The full variable domain, in which reference TRBV18 and TRBJ1-2 provide the parts outside the CDR3, is NAGVMQNPRHLVRRRGQEARLRCSPMKGHSHVYWYRQLPEEGLKFMVYLQKENIIDESGMPKERFSAEFPKEGPSILRIQQVVRGDSAAYFCASSPPSNYGYTFGSGTRLTVV.

The chain is built from TRBV5-4 and TRBJ2-1; TRBD2 agrees at 11 bases. With 5 bases clipped from V and 10 bases from J, the junction kept 11 bases outside the gene matches. The germline V gene has CDR1 SGHNT and CDR2 YYREEE (reference sequence). The CDR3 sequence is 15 residues long. Here the CDR3 reads CASRQTSGNPVEQFF. Here the CDR3 DNA reads TGTGCCAGCAGACAGACTAGCGGGAACCCGGTGGAGCAGTTCTTC.

On this clone: The junction does not match germline at one end; this may be a read error. The chain is built from TRBV6-1 and TRBJ1-5, with D perhaps TRBD1 (6 bases). Germline-derived CDR1 and CDR2 are MNHNS and SASEGT. The CDR3 is 13 amino acids. In nucleotides, the CDR3 is TGTGCCAGCAGCGAAGGACAGAGTCAGCCCCAGCATTTT. It yields the protein CASSEGQSQPQHF.

J is TRBJ2-7 and V is TRBV11-2; 9 bases are shared with TRBD1. Germline trimming cut 5 bases from V and 0 bases from J; bases unmatched to any gene: 11. This CDR3 spans 17 amino acids. Germline V gives CDR1 SGHAT, CDR2 FQNNGV. This chain's CDR3 is CASSVTGQGLGSYEQYF. The CDR3 coding sequence is TGTGCCAGCAGCGTAACGGGACAGGGCCTTGGCTCCTACGAGCAGTACTTC.

The chain has TRBV6-1 and TRBJ1-1, with D hard to call. Between the trimmed V and J ends, which lost 2 bases and 4 bases, there was a span of 8 bases. CDR1 is MNHNS and CDR2 is SASEGT in the germline V gene. CDR3 length: 13 residues. The CDR3: CASSEKSGTEAFF. Written as DNA, the CDR3 is TGTGCCAGCAGTGAAAAATCCGGCACTGAAGCTTTCTTT.

The chain employs TRBV13 and TRBJ1-2; 8 positions agree with TRBD1. CDR1 and CDR2 from the germline V gene are PRHDT and FYEKMQ (reference sequence). The ends lost 2 bases at V and 4 bases at J; junction bases unmatched: 6. CDR3 length: 15 amino acids. CDR3 amino acids: CASSLSVGQGYGYTF. Here the CDR3 DNA reads TGTGCCAGCAGCTTAAGCGTCGGACAGGGCTATGGCTACACCTTC.

V usage is TRBV7-2 and J usage is TRBJ1-4, with TRBD1 identical over 10 bases. Germline V lookup: CDR1 SGHTA, CDR2 FQGNSA. The CDR3 loop spans 15 amino acids. The junction had 6 bases not matched to a gene; V was cut back by 3 bases and J by 8 bases. CDR3 in amino acids: CASSFAGTGEEKLFF. The DNA of the CDR3 is TGTGCCAGCAGCTTCGCCGGGACAGGGGAGGAAAAACTGTTTTTT.

The chain links TRBV27 to TRBJ2-7; D is possibly TRBD1 (6 bases). This CDR3 has 13 residues. V lost 3 bases to trimming and J lost 3 bases, with 9 bases between them. Looked up from germline, CDR1 is MNHEY and CDR2 is SMNVEV (reference sequence). In nucleotides, the CDR3 is TGTGCCAGCAGTTTCGAACAGGGCTACGAGCAGTACTTC. This gives the protein CASSFEQGYEQYF.